This T cell receptor (beta chain) was retrieved from a study of T cells in women clearing cervical HPV infection. Regarding the study as a whole: TRBV6-7 abundance was lower in cases than controls (around 0.1% versus 0.15%). CIN3+ cases had significantly higher TCR repertoire richness than controls, but evenness did not differ.

In regard to this clone: The antigen is undetermined. Coverage ceases 3 residues before the CDR3 finishes, and the germline J gene fills in the end.

V was cut by 2 bases and J by 3 bases, with 11 bases left in between. CDR1 GTSNPN and CDR2 SVGIG come from the germline V gene (reference sequence). This CDR3 has 13 amino acids. TCRdb's table, derived via immunoSEQ multiplex PCR, lists solely in-frame clones and lacks some. The table for this sample gives roughly 34,000 clones. What was sequenced was blood buffy coat. The rearrangement links TRBV30 to TRBJ2-7; no clear D gene. This TCR came from a woman aged 18 to 75 with a cervical HPV16 infection that either progressed to CIN3+ or cleared (not recorded which). The DNA read from the CDR3 is TGTGCCTGGAGTTTCCCCAGGAGCTACGAG. Its translation: CAWSFPRSYE. From start to end, the CDR3 is CAWSFPRSYEQYF.